This T cell receptor (beta chain) appears in the sequencing data of a study of PD-1 blockade in classical Hodgkin lymphoma. Overall study findings and caveats: Diversity similar to that of newly diagnosed patients was seen at baseline in complete responders.

V gave up 6 bases and J gave up 4 bases; unmatched junction bases: 8. Germline CDR1 reads MNHNY; CDR2 reads SVGAGI (reference sequence). This CDR3 contains 14 residues. Sequencing was performed with immunoSEQ multiplex PCR; in TCRdb, only in-frame clones are kept and a portion is missing. Counted here are some 20,000 clones, about nine tenths occurring once; the ten biggest clones make up 10% to 15%. The patients all showed relapse after autologous stem cell transplantation, while their brentuximab vedotin exposure varied. When best responses were assessed, they were complete response, partial response or progressive disease. On this clone itself: Its specificity is unknown.

This chain links TRBV6-6 with TRBJ2-5; 7 positions agree with TRBD1. This clonotype was sampled from a human donor with classical Hodgkin lymphoma. Material: peripheral blood mononuclear cells (PBMCs), obtained before the second cycle of nivolumab. The CDR3 loop reads CASRQGGVGETQYF. In DNA, the CDR3 is TGTGCCAGCAGGCAAGGGGGCGTAGGAGAGACCCAGTACTTC.